This TCR beta chain emerged from a study of T-cell memory formation after mild COVID-19. The overall study: TCR clusters were mostly confined to one donor each.

TCRdb reprocessed the 5' RACE reads via MiXCR and lists one record per CDR3 protein. The table shows 300,000 to 350,000 distinct CDR3 sequences, with approximately 13% occurring only once. CDR3 length: 15 residues. In germline, CDR1 is LNHNV, CDR2 YYDKDF (reference sequence). Trimming took 0 bases from V and 12 from J, leaving 15 bases between them. The sequence derives from a man between 18 and 35 years old who had mild COVID-19 (a few samples of this study predate the infection). Cell type and time point are not known. Source material: PBMCs or a T cell subset sorted from them (not recorded which). V and J are TRBV15 and TRBJ1-6, with D hard to call. Written as DNA, the CDR3 is TGTGCCACCAGCAGAGACCTTCTAGCTGGGGAACCCCTCCACTTT. This codes for CATSRDLLAGEPLHF. The variable domain in full, completed from reference TRBV15 and TRBJ1-6, reads DAMVIQNPRYQVTQFGKPVTLSCSQTLNHNVMYWYQQKSSQAPKLLFHYYDKDFNNEADTPDNFQSRRPNTSFCFLDIRSPGLGDTAMYLCATSRDLLAGEPLHFGNGTRLTVT.